This TCR beta chain emerged from a study of blood T cell repertoires in COVID-19. Study information: Collection of acute and convalescent COVID-19 samples took place in the United States, Italy and Spain.

In the study's own analysis: Estimated nucleated cell counts came from reference gene primer amplification. Assay: immunoSEQ multiplex PCR; the TCRdb copy retains only in-frame clones and omits some. The V and J calls and clone size were taken over from that table, and D and trimming were inferred from the DNA. This table has 95,000 to 110,000 clones, approximately 88% appearing once. V lost 4 bases and J lost 8; bases outside the gene matches: 9. The CDR3 is 15 residues long. The germline V gene encodes CDR1 SGHNT and CDR2 YYREEE (reference sequence). V usage is TRBV5-4 and J usage is TRBJ1-5, with 10 bases aligning to TRBD1. The sample was peripheral blood. This receptor was taken from a human donor in a cohort sampled during active COVID-19. This CDR3 reads CASSVDRGSREPQHF. CDR3 DNA sequence: TGTGCCAGCAGCGTGGACAGGGGGTCTCGAGAGCCCCAGCATTTT.